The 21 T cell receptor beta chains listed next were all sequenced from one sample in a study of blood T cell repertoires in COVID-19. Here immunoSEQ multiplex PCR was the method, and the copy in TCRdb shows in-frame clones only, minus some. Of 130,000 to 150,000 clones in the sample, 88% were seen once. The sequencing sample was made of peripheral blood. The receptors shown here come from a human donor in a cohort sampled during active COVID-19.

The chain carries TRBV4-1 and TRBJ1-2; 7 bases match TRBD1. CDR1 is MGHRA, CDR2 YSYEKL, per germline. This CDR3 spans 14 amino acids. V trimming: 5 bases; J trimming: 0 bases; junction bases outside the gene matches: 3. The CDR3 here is CASSVQGSNYGYTF. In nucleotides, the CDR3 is TGCGCCAGCAGCGTACAGGGGTCTAACTATGGCTACACCTTC.

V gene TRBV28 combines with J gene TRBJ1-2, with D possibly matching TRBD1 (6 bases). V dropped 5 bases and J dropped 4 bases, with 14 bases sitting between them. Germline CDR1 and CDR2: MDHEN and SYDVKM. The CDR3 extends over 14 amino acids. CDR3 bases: TGTGCCAGCAGTAAAGAACAGGGATTCTATGGCTACACCTTC. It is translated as CASSKEQGFYGYTF.

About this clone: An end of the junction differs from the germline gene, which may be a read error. The CDR3, as DNA: TGTGCTAGCAGCTTAGTTCCGGGCGGGCCTAGCACAGATACGCAGTATTTT. Its protein is CASSLVPGGPSTDTQYF. The V call is TRBV7-7, the J call TRBJ2-3, with D possibly being TRBD2 (5 bases). This CDR3 has 17 residues. CDR1 and CDR2 (germline): SSHAT, FNYEAQ (reference sequence).

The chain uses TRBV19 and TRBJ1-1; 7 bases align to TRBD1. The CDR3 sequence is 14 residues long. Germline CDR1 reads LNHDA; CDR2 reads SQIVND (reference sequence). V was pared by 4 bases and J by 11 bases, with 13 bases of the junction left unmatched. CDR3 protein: CASSTRTGADKAFF. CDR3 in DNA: TGTGCCAGTAGTACCCGGACAGGAGCGGACAAGGCTTTCTTT.

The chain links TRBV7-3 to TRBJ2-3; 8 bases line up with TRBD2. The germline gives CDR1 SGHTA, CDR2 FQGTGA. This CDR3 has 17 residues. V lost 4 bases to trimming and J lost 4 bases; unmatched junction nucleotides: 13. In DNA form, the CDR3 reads TGTGCCAGCAGCTCCTATCCGAGCGGGGGCCCCCCAGATACGCAGTATTTT. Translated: CASSSYPSGGPPDTQYF. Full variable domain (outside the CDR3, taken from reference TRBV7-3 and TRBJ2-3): GAGVSQTPSNKVTEKGKYVELRCDPISGHTALYWYRQSLGQGPEFLIYFQGTGAADDSGLPNDRFFAVRPEGSVSTLKIQRTERGDSAVYLCASSSYPSGGPPDTQYFGPGTRLTVL.

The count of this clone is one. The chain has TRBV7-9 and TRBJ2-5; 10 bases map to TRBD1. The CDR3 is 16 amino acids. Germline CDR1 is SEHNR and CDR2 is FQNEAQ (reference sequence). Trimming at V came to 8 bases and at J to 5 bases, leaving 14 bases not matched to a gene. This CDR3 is CASDWTGGLSGETQYF. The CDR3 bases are TGTGCCAGCGACTGGACAGGGGGATTATCAGGGGAGACCCAGTACTTC.

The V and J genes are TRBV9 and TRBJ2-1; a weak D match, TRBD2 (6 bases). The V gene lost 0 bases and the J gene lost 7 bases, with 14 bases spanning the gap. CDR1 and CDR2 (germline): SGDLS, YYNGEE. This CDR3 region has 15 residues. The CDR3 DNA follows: TGTGCCAGCAGCGTAGGCCCTCTCCGGGGGAATGAGCAGTTCTTC. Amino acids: CASSVGPLRGNEQFF.

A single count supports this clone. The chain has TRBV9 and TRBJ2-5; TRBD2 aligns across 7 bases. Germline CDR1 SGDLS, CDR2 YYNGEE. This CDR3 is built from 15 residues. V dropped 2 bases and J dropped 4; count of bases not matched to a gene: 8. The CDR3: CASSVDPAGRETQYF. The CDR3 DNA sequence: TGTGCCAGCAGCGTCGATCCAGCGGGGCGAGAGACCCAGTACTTC.

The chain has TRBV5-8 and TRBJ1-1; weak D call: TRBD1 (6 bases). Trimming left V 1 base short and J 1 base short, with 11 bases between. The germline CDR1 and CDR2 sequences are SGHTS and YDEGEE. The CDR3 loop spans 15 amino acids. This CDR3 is CASSLRRGQNTEAFF. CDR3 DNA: TGTGCCAGCAGCTTGAGAAGGGGACAGAACACTGAAGCTTTCTTT.

The CDR3 bases are TGTGCCAGCAGCTTACTGGGCGGGGGGGTCAAAGAGACCCAGTACTTC. It codes for CASSLLGGGVKETQYF. This rearrangement joins TRBV7-2 to TRBJ2-5, with 9 bases fitting TRBD2. The CDR3 consists of 16 residues. With 2 bases clipped from V and 3 bases from J, the junction kept 7 bases outside the gene matches. Looked up from germline, CDR1 is SGHTA and CDR2 is FQGNSA.

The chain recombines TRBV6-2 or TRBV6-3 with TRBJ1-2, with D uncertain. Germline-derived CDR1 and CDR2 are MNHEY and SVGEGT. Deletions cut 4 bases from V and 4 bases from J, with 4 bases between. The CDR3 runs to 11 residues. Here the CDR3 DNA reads TGTGCCAGCAGTTCCGGCTATGGCTACACCTTC. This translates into CASSSGYGYTF.

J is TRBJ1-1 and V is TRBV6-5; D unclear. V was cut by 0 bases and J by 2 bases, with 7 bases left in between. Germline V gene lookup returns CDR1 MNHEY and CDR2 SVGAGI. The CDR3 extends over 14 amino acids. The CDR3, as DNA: TGTGCCAGCAGTTACTCTTACAGTAACACTGAAGCTTTCTTT. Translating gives CASSYSYSNTEAFF.

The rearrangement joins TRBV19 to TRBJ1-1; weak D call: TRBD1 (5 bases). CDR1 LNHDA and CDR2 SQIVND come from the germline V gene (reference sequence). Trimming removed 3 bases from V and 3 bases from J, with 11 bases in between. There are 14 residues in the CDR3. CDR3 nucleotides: TGTGCCAGTAGTATGCTAAGGGGATACACTGAAGCTTTCTTT. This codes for CASSMLRGYTEAFF.

Here the CDR3 reads CASSDNTNSPLHF. The CDR3 coding sequence is TGCGCCAGCAGCGATAACACGAATTCACCCCTCCACTTT. This chain joins TRBV5-1 and TRBJ1-6, with D hard to call. The V end lost 4 bases, the J end lost 7 bases, and 9 bases lay between the germline ends. Germline lookup yields CDR1 SGHRS and CDR2 YFSETQ. This CDR3 has 13 amino acids.

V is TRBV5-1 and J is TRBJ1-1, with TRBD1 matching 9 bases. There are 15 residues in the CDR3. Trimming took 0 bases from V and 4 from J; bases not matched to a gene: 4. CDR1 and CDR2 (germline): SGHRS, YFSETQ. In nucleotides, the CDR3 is TGCGCCAGCAGCTTGGCCTCGACAGGGGGCACTGAAGCTTTCTTT. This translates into CASSLASTGGTEAFF.

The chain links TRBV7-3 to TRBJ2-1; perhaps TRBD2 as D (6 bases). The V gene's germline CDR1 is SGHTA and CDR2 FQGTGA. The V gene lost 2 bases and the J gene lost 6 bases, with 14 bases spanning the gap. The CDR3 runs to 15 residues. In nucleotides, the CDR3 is TGTGCCAGCAGCTTATCGGGAGTACGACGCAATGAGCAGTTCTTC. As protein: CASSLSGVRRNEQFF. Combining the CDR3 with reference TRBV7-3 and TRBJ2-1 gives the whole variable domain GAGVSQTPSNKVTEKGKYVELRCDPISGHTALYWYRQSLGQGPEFLIYFQGTGAADDSGLPNDRFFAVRPEGSVSTLKIQRTERGDSAVYLCASSLSGVRRNEQFFGPGTRLTVL.

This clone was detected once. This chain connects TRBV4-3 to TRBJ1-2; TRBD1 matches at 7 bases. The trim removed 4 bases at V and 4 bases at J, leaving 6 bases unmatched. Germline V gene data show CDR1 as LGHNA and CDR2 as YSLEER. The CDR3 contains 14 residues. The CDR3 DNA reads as TGCGCCAGCAGCCCAACAGGACAGGTCTATGGCTACACCTTC. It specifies CASSPTGQVYGYTF.

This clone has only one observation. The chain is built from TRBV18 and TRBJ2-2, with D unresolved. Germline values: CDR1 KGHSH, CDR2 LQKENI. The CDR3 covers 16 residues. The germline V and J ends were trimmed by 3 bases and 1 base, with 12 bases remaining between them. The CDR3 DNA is TGTGCCAGCTCACCTCGTAAACTACTGAACACCGGGGAGCTGTTTTTT. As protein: CASSPRKLLNTGELFF.

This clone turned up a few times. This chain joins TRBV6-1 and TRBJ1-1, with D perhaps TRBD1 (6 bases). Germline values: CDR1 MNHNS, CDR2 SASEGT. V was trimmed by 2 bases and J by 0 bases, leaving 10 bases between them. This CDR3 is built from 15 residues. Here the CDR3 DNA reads TGTGCCAGCAGTGAACAGGGGAAACTGAACACTGAAGCTTTCTTT. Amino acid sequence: CASSEQGKLNTEAFF.

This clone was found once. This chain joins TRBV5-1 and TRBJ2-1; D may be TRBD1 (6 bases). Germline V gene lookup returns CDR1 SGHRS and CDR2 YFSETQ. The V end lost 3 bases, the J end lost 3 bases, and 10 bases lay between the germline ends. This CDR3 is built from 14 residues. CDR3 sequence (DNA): TGCGCCAGCAGCTCCGGGACACACTACAATGAGCAGTTCTTC. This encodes CASSSGTHYNEQFF.

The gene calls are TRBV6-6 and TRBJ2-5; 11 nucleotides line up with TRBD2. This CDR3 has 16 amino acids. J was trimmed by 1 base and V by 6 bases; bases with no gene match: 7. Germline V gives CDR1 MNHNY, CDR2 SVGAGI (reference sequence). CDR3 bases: TGTGCCAGCAGACAAGCTAGCGGGAGGTTCCAAGAGACCCAGTACTTC. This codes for CASRQASGRFQETQYF.